This passage covers 29 T cell receptor beta chains from one sample sequenced in a study of T cells in Graves' hyperthyroidism and ophthalmopathy. Amplification targeted TCR beta CDR3 regions from RNA transcripts. Carried out on the TCR CDR3, a first-round RT-PCR used the HTBI primer set. Using its own MiXCR run on the multiplex PCR reads, TCRdb lists one record per CDR3 protein. Of 280,000 or so distinct CDR3 sequences in the sample, less than 30% are singletons; the top ten hold about 30%. The sequenced material came from blood. These receptors were obtained from a man aged 40-55 years with Graves' hyperthyroidism that later progressed to Graves' ophthalmopathy.

This clonotype was detected many times. CDR3 in DNA: TGTGCCAGCAGTTTAGCGGTCGGGGGGGATACGCAGTATTTT. This gives the protein CASSLAVGGDTQYF. The chain employs TRBV6-5 and TRBJ2-3, with TRBD2 matching over 7 bases. V trimming: 4 bases; J trimming: 6 bases; junction bases outside the gene matches: 7. CDR3 size: 14 residues. The germline CDR1 and CDR2 sequences are MNHEY and SVGAGI.

The sample holds many counts of this clonotype. This sequence joins TRBV12-5 and TRBJ2-5; 8 bases are shared with TRBD2. The CDR3 totals 15 residues. Germline CDR1 and CDR2: LGHNT and FRNRAP. The J segment lost 5 bases and the V segment lost 5 bases, leaving 10 bases of the junction unmatched. CDR3 sequence: CASGPTGLAHETQYF. DNA of the CDR3: TGTGCTAGTGGTCCGACCGGACTAGCTCACGAGACCCAGTACTTC. Full variable domain (missing parts from reference TRBV12-5 and TRBJ2-5): DARVTQTPRHKVTEMGQEVTMRCQPILGHNTVFWYRQTMMQGLELLAYFRNRAPLDDSGMPKDRFSAEMPDATLATLKIQPSEPRDSAVYFCASGPTGLAHETQYFGPGTRLLVL.

This clonotype was detected ten times or more. The chain links TRBV18 to TRBJ1-1, with 8 bases aligning to TRBD1. This CDR3 has 13 amino acids. The V segment lost 8 bases and the J segment 5 bases; nucleotides outside the gene matches: 7. Germline values: CDR1 KGHSH, CDR2 LQKENI. The CDR3 DNA sequence: TGTGCCAGCCGAGAACAGGGGGAAACTGAAGCTTTCTTT. Its translation is CASREQGETEAFF. Full variable domain (remainder filled in from reference TRBV18 and TRBJ1-1): NAGVMQNPRHLVRRRGQEARLRCSPMKGHSHVYWYRQLPEEGLKFMVYLQKENIIDESGMPKERFSAEFPKEGPSILRIQQVVRGDSAAYFCASREQGETEAFFGQGTRLTVV.

This clonotype was counted only a few times. V is TRBV5-1 and J is TRBJ2-2; 13 bases are shared with TRBD2. V dropped 3 bases and J dropped 6; count of bases not matched to a gene: 2. This CDR3 is built from 15 residues. CDR1 and CDR2 (germline): SGHRS, YFSETQ. CDR3 DNA: TGCGCCAGCAGCTCCGGACTAGCGGGAGCCGGGGAGCTGTTTTTT. Its translation: CASSSGLAGAGELFF.

The gene calls are TRBV6-2 or TRBV6-3 and TRBJ2-7; TRBD1 matches at 9 bases. The CDR3 has 15 residues. J lost 3 bases, V lost 5 bases, and 8 bases had no gene match. Germline values: CDR1 MNHEY, CDR2 SVGEGT. The CDR3 reads CASSRQGDPIYEQYF. The DNA for the CDR3 is TGTGCCAGCAGTCGACAGGGGGACCCCATCTACGAGCAGTACTTC.

The V and J genes are TRBV28 and TRBJ2-5; 12 bases agree with TRBD2. The ends lost 5 bases at V and 3 bases at J; junction bases unmatched: 16. The CDR3 totals 19 residues. Germline V lookup: CDR1 MDHEN, CDR2 SYDVKM. CDR3 sequence (DNA): TGTGCCAGCAGTCCCAATTGGCTAGCGGGAGGGCCAGTTAAAGAGACCCAGTACTTC. Residues: CASSPNWLAGGPVKETQYF.

Many counts were recorded for this clonotype. This chain uses TRBV3-1 with TRBJ2-7; TRBD1 agrees at 8 bases. Trimming removed 4 bases from V and 5 bases from J; junction bases left unmatched: 10. Looked up from germline, CDR1 is LGHDT and CDR2 is YNNKEL (reference sequence). The CDR3 totals 15 residues. CDR3 nucleotide sequence: TGTGCCAGCAGCCCCCGGGACAGGATAATCCACGAGCAGTACTTC. Translated: CASSPRDRIIHEQYF.

This clonotype was seen ten or more times. V and J are TRBV19 and TRBJ1-2; no clear D. The CDR3 length is 17 residues. Germline CDR1 reads LNHDA; CDR2 reads SQIVND (reference sequence). Trimming stripped 7 bases from V and 4 bases from J, with 25 bases between. The CDR3 DNA reads TGTGCCAGTACCCCCGGCGACCCAAGCCCCTACGGCTATGGCTACACCTTC. Amino acid sequence: CASTPGDPSPYGYGYTF.

This rearrangement joins TRBV20-1 to TRBJ2-7, with TRBD2 matching 13 bases. V gave up 6 bases and J gave up 2 bases; unmatched junction bases: 7. The CDR3 covers 15 residues. The germline V gene encodes CDR1 DFQATT and CDR2 SNEGSKA (reference sequence). The CDR3 region has the DNA TGCAGTGCGGAACAGACTAGCGGGGGGACCTACGAGCAGTACTTC. Amino acids: CSAEQTSGGTYEQYF.

The V and J genes are TRBV6-2 or TRBV6-3 and TRBJ2-7; D gene unclear. V lost 6 bases and J 6 bases, leaving 15 bases between the germline ends. This CDR3 spans 13 amino acids. Per the germline V gene, CDR1 is MNHEY and CDR2 is SVGEGT. CDR3 nucleotides: TGTGCCAGCAGAAACATACGACTGCCCGAGCAGTACTTC. Translated, it gives CASRNIRLPEQYF.

This clonotype came up many times. The rearrangement links TRBV9 to TRBJ1-2; 9 bases match TRBD1. The CDR3 spans 17 residues. V shed 3 bases and J 0 bases; nucleotides not matched to a gene: 9. The germline CDR1 and CDR2 sequences are SGDLS and YYNGEE. CDR3 sequence (DNA): TGTGCCAGCAGCGGAACCAGACAGGGGGGACCTAACTATGGCTACACCTTC. As protein: CASSGTRQGGPNYGYTF.

In its sample, this clonotype was seen many times. This chain uses TRBV19 with TRBJ2-7; 8 nucleotides match TRBD1. Unmatched junction bases numbered 17, after V lost 4 bases and J lost 3 bases. The CDR3 is made up of 18 amino acids. CDR1 and CDR2 (germline): LNHDA, SQIVND (reference sequence). CDR3 region: CASSKTGTGTSRNYEQYF. CDR3 bases: TGTGCCAGTAGTAAAACCGGGACAGGAACTTCTCGCAACTACGAGCAGTACTTC.

This clonotype was seen ten or more times. This chain joins TRBV27 and TRBJ1-1, with D perhaps matching TRBD1 (5 bases). Trimming stripped 4 bases from V and 1 base from J, with 10 bases between. This CDR3 region has 14 residues. Germline loops: CDR1 MNHEY, CDR2 SMNVEV (reference sequence). The CDR3, as DNA: TGTGCCAGCAGTTCCGCGGGGGGGAACACTGAAGCTTTCTTT. It translates to CASSSAGGNTEAFF.

This clonotype was seen ten or more times. The chain joins TRBV24-1 to TRBJ2-5, with 9 bases identical to TRBD1. The V gene end was trimmed by 2 bases and the J gene end by 4 bases; junction bases not matched to a gene: 4. The CDR3 spans 15 residues. CDR1 is KGHDR, CDR2 SFDVKD, per germline. Here the CDR3 DNA reads TGTGCCACCAGTGATTACGGGACAGGGCTAGAGACCCAGTACTTC. The encoded protein is CATSDYGTGLETQYF.

The rearrangement links TRBV3-1 to TRBJ2-2; 7 bases map to TRBD1. The CDR3 runs to 18 residues. Per germline, CDR1 LGHDT and CDR2 YNNKEL (reference sequence). V shed 4 bases, J shed 0 bases, and the junction held 11 bases outside the gene matches. CDR3 amino acids: CASSPIEGQPANTGELFF. Here the CDR3 DNA reads TGTGCCAGCAGCCCAATAGAGGGACAGCCGGCGAACACCGGGGAGCTGTTTTTT. The whole variable domain, filled in from reference TRBV3-1 and TRBJ2-2, reads DTAVSQTPKYLVTQMGNDKSIKCEQNLGHDTMYWYKQDSKKFLKIMFSYNNKELIINETVPNRFSPKSPDKAHLNLHINSLELGDSAVYFCASSPIEGQPANTGELFFGEGSRLTVL.

This clonotype was seen more than once but under ten times. The V gene is TRBV5-1, the J gene TRBJ1-3; the D is unclear. V was clipped by 1 base and J by 0 bases, with 8 bases between them. Germline loops: CDR1 SGHRS, CDR2 YFSETQ. The CDR3 spans 15 residues. CDR3 nucleotides: TGCGCCAGCAGCTTGTCGGGGTCCTCTGGAAACACCATATATTTT. Protein sequence: CASSLSGSSGNTIYF.

This clonotype has at least ten counts. V is TRBV29-1 and J is TRBJ2-5, with D possibly being TRBD2 (5 bases). Trimming took 8 bases from V and 4 from J, leaving 26 bases between them. This CDR3 region has 16 residues. CDR1 is SQVTM and CDR2 is ANQGSEA in the germline V gene. The chain's CDR3 is CSTQRLASPPGETQYF. In DNA, the CDR3 is TGCAGCACCCAAAGGCTGGCTAGCCCTCCCGGAGAGACCCAGTACTTC.

This clonotype was found many times. The rearrangement joins TRBV6-5 to TRBJ2-7; possible D gene TRBD2, 7 bases. The ends were cut back, 0 bases at V and 0 bases at J, with 15 bases in the middle. The CDR3 has 17 amino acids. Germline CDR1 and CDR2: MNHEY and SVGAGI. CDR3 sequence: CASSYSGAGGTSYEQYF. CDR3 sequence (DNA): TGTGCCAGCAGTTACTCGGGGGCCGGGGGGACCTCCTACGAGCAGTACTTC.

This clonotype was detected many times. J is TRBJ2-5 and V is TRBV5-1; 13 bases map to TRBD2. V shed 4 bases and J 5 bases; nucleotides not matched to a gene: 11. CDR3 size: 17 residues. Germline V gene lookup returns CDR1 SGHRS and CDR2 YFSETQ. CDR3: CASSPVPTSGRFETQYF. The DNA of the CDR3 is TGCGCCAGCAGCCCCGTACCGACTAGCGGGAGGTTCGAGACCCAGTACTTC.

This clonotype was seen at least ten times. The chain couples TRBV12-5 to TRBJ1-1, with 9 bases that match TRBD1. The CDR3 consists of 15 residues. The ends lost 5 bases at V and 6 bases at J; junction bases unmatched: 10. In germline, CDR1 is LGHNT, CDR2 FRNRAP. The CDR3: CASGQGTGGWAEAFF. CDR3 nucleotides: TGTGCTAGTGGTCAAGGAACAGGGGGCTGGGCTGAAGCTTTCTTT.

This clonotype was detected many times. V usage is TRBV27 and J usage is TRBJ2-7, with D tentatively TRBD1 (6 bases). Germline CDR1 and CDR2: MNHEY and SMNVEV (reference sequence). The CDR3 is made up of 12 amino acids. Between the trimmed V and J ends, which lost 2 bases and 9 bases, there was a span of 11 bases. Here the CDR3 DNA reads TGTGCCAGCAGTTTAACAGGGATCGTGCAGTACTTC. As protein: CASSLTGIVQYF.

Many counts were recorded for this clonotype. The chain uses TRBV12-3 or TRBV12-4 and TRBJ1-1, with 10 nucleotides matching TRBD1. The length of the CDR3 is 13 residues. J lost 6 bases, V lost 6 bases, and 4 bases had no gene match. CDR3 protein: CASSGTGVSEAFF. As DNA, the CDR3 is TGTGCCAGCAGCGGGACAGGGGTTTCTGAAGCTTTCTTT.

This clonotype was counted ten times or more. The genes are TRBV4-1 and TRBJ2-7, with 14 bases that match TRBD2. CDR3 size: 19 residues. The germline V gene has CDR1 MGHRA and CDR2 YSYEKL. The ends lost 0 bases at V and 0 bases at J; junction bases unmatched: 7. This chain's CDR3 is CASSQDGTSGSLSSYEQYF. CDR3 nucleotide sequence: TGCGCCAGCAGCCAAGATGGGACTAGCGGGAGTTTGAGCTCCTACGAGCAGTACTTC.

This clonotype came up a few times. V usage is TRBV29-1 and J usage is TRBJ2-5; D not certain. The V end was cut by 4 bases, the J end by 1 base, with 4 bases between. The length of the CDR3 is 11 residues. The germline V gene has CDR1 SQVTM and CDR2 ANQGSEA. In DNA, the CDR3 is TGCAGCGTTGCCGCCCAAGAGACCCAGTACTTC. This encodes CSVAAQETQYF. The whole variable domain, remainder taken from reference TRBV29-1 and TRBJ2-5, is SAVISQKPSRDICQRGTSLTIQCQVDSQVTMMFWYRQQPGQSLTLIATANQGSEATYESGFVIDKFPISRPNLTFSTLTVSNMSPEDSSIYLCSVAAQETQYFGPGTRLLVL.

This clonotype was counted ten times or more. The rearrangement joins TRBV28 to TRBJ1-3, with a possible D match to TRBD1 (5 bases). The length of the CDR3 is 19 residues. V was pared by 2 bases and J by 0 bases, with 20 bases between. Germline CDR1 and CDR2: MDHEN and SYDVKM. The chain's CDR3 is CASSLPASRGEYSGNTIYF. CDR3 in DNA: TGTGCCAGCAGTTTACCCGCCTCTAGGGGAGAGTACTCTGGAAACACCATATATTTT.

The chain is built from TRBV6-2 or TRBV6-3 and TRBJ2-2, with D possibly matching TRBD2 (7 bases). CDR3 size: 14 residues. V was cut by 6 bases and J by 8 bases, with 16 bases left in between. The germline CDR1 and CDR2 sequences are MNHEY and SVGEGT. CDR3 in amino acids: CASRYLRGAGELFF. The CDR3 DNA reads TGTGCCAGCAGATACCTTCGGGGGGCTGGGGAGCTGTTTTTT.

This clonotype was counted many times. The chain combines TRBV7-9 with TRBJ2-5; the D gene is possibly TRBD2 (6 bases). The CDR3 covers 15 residues. Germline V lookup: CDR1 SEHNR, CDR2 FQNEAQ (reference sequence). Trimming removed 3 bases at V and 4 bases at J, with 15 bases between. The CDR3 loop is CASSLKRLVLETQYF. CDR3 in DNA: TGTGCCAGCAGCTTGAAACGACTAGTATTAGAGACCCAGTACTTC.

This clonotype was picked up many times. This chain uses TRBV5-1 with TRBJ2-2; a weak D match, TRBD1 (5 bases). This CDR3 comprises 16 residues. V lost 4 bases to trimming and J lost 4 bases, with 17 bases between them. Germline V gene lookup returns CDR1 SGHRS and CDR2 YFSETQ. Here the CDR3 DNA reads TGCGCCAGCAGCCTATCCAGCTCCAGGGTCACCGGGGAGCTGTTTTTT. Encoded protein: CASSLSSSRVTGELFF.

The sample holds many counts of this clonotype. The gene calls are TRBV12-3 or TRBV12-4 and TRBJ2-2; TRBD2 aligns across 10 bases. This CDR3 region has 15 residues. V shed 7 bases, J shed 0 bases, and the junction held 2 bases outside the gene matches. This CDR3 is CASNGLAANTGELFF. The CDR3 region has the DNA TGTGCCAGCAACGGACTAGCGGCGAACACCGGGGAGCTGTTTTTT.